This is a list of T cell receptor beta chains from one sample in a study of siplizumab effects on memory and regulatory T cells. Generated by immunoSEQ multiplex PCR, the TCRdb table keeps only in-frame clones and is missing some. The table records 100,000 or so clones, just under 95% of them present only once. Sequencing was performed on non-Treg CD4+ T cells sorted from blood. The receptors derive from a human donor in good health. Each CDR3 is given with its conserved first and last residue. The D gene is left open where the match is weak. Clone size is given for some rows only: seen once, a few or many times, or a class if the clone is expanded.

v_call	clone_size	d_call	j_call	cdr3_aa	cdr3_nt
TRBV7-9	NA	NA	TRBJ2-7	CASSLDVKRDEQYF	TGTGCCAGCAGCCTTGATGTTAAGAGGGACGAGCAGTACTTC
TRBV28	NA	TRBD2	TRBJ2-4	CASSPDGGSGRGNIQYF	TGTGCCAGCAGTCCCGACGGGGGTAGCGGGAGGGGGAACATTCAGTACTTC
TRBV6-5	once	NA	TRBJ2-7	CASSSPYEQYF	TGTGCCAGCAGTTCCCCCTACGAGCAGTACTTC
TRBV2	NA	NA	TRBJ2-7	CASSLTYEQYF	TGTGCCAGCAGCCTAACCTACGAGCAGTACTTC
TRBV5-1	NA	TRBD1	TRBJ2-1	CASSLGGQAYNEQFF	TGCGCCAGCAGCTTGGGGGGACAGGCCTACAATGAGCAGTTCTTC
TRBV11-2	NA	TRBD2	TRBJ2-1	CASSPLAGGPLEQFF	TGTGCCAGCAGCCCGCTAGCGGGAGGGCCTCTTGAGCAGTTCTTC
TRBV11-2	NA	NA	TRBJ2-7	CASSPSPPAVRDYEQYF	TGTGCCAGCAGCCCTAGCCCACCTGCCGTTCGAGACTACGAGCAGTACTTC
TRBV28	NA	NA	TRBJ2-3	CASSLRSRSDTQYF	TGTGCCAGCAGTCTCCGTAGTAGGTCGGATACGCAGTATTTT
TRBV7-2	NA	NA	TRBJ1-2	CASSLGRDYGYTF	TGTGCCAGCAGCTTAGGTCGAGACTATGGCTACACCTTC
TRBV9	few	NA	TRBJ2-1	CASSVLIRSGEQFF	TGTGCCAGCAGCGTACTGATCAGAAGCGGTGAGCAGTTCTTC
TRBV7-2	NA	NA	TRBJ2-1	CTSSLRWENNEQFF	TGTACCAGCAGCTTAAGGTGGGAAAACAATGAGCAGTTCTTC
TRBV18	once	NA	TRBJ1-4	CASSPPGSWGNEKLFF	TGTGCCAGCTCACCACCGGGGTCTTGGGGTAATGAAAAACTGTTTTTT
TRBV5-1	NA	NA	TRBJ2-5	CASSLGGAQETQYF	TGCGCCAGCAGCTTGGGGGGGGCGCAGGAGACCCAGTACTTC
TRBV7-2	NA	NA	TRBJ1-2	CASSRQPGTLNNYGYTF	TGTGCCAGCAGCCGTCAACCCGGGACACTCAATAACTATGGCTACACCTTC
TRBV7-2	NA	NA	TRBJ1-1	CASSPGRRGAFF	TGTGCCAGCAGCCCCGGACGGCGGGGAGCTTTCTTT
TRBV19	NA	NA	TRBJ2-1	CASTPFEGRGVLDEQFF	TGTGCCAGTACCCCGTTTGAGGGGCGCGGGGTATTGGATGAGCAGTTCTTC
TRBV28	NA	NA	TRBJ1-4	CASSPGGPDMFNEKLFF	TGTGCCAGCAGTCCGGGGGGGCCGGACATGTTTAATGAAAAACTGTTTTTT
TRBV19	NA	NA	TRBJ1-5	CASSIGIQFTYSNQPQHF	TGTGCCAGTAGTATCGGGATTCAATTTACCTATAGCAATCAGCCCCAGCATTTT
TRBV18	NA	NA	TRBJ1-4	CASGIATNEKLFF	TGTGCCAGCGGAATAGCAACTAATGAAAAACTGTTTTTT